A single sample is the source of the 28 T cell receptor beta chains below, sequenced in a study of blood T cell repertoires in COVID-19. Only in-frame clones appear in the TCRdb table, and some are missing; sequencing was by immunoSEQ multiplex PCR. The table records approximately 91,000 clones, nearly 90% of them present only once. Input material: peripheral blood. Receptors were obtained from a man between 65 and 80 years old with acute or convalescent COVID-19.

Concerning this clone itself: A junction boundary mismatches the germline segment, possibly from a read error. In nucleotides, the CDR3 is TGCGCCAGCACCCAAAATAGCGGGGGGGCTCCGGAGACCCAGTACTTC. Encoded protein: CASTQNSGGAPETQYF. This rearrangement joins TRBV4-1 to TRBJ2-5; 11 bases align to TRBD2. Per germline, CDR1 MGHRA and CDR2 YSYEKL. This CDR3 spans 16 amino acids.

This clone was seen just once. The gene calls are TRBV13 and TRBJ1-1; D possibly corresponds to TRBD1 (6 bases). The CDR3 is 14 residues long. Germline CDR1 reads PRHDT; CDR2 reads FYEKMQ (reference sequence). V lost 5 bases, J lost 4 bases, and 14 bases lay in between. The CDR3 protein is CASSRPTGRTEAFF. The CDR3 nucleotides are TGTGCCAGCAGCCGACCAACAGGGCGCACTGAAGCTTTCTTT. Full variable domain (rest looked up from reference TRBV13 and TRBJ1-1): AAGVIQSPRHLIKEKRETATLKCYPIPRHDTVYWYQQGPGQDPQFLISFYEKMQSDKGSIPDRFSAQQFSDYHSELNMSSLELGDSALYFCASSRPTGRTEAFFGQGTRLTVV.

The gene calls are TRBV19 and TRBJ1-2, with 12 bases lining up with TRBD1. Germline lookup yields CDR1 LNHDA and CDR2 SQIVND (reference sequence). Trimming cost V 5 bases and J 7 bases; bases outside gene matches: 2. The CDR3 sequence is 13 residues long. CDR3 sequence reads: CASSRDRGLGYTF. The CDR3 nucleotides are TGTGCCAGTAGTCGGGACAGGGGGCTTGGCTACACCTTC.

V and J are TRBV5-4 and TRBJ2-2; D remains unclear. Germline CDR1 is SGHNT and CDR2 is YYREEE (reference sequence). V was pared by 1 base and J by 8 bases, with 15 bases between. There are 15 residues in the CDR3. The CDR3 nucleotides read TGTGCCAGCAGCTTGAATACGGGTGCGGCTGGGGAGCTGTTTTTT. Translation: CASSLNTGAAGELFF.

The rearrangement uses TRBV3-1 (or the pseudogene TRBV3-2) and TRBJ2-5; 9 nucleotides agree with TRBD1. There are 16 residues in the CDR3. The germline V gene has CDR1 LGHDT and CDR2 YNNKEL (reference sequence). V lost 7 bases to trimming and J lost 4 bases; unmatched junction nucleotides: 13. The CDR3, as DNA: TGTGCCAGCAACGTTGCCGGGACAGGGAAAGGAGAGACCCAGTACTTC. As protein: CASNVAGTGKGETQYF.

The chain recombines TRBV21-1 with TRBJ2-5; the table's D gene call, TRBD1, was not cross checked with the DNA. TRBV21-1 is classified as a pseudogene. The CDR3 runs to 15 residues. In DNA, the CDR3 is TGTGCCAGCAGCAAAGGGACAGGGAGGCAAGAGACCCAGTACTTC. Its protein product is CASSKGTGRQETQYF.

As for this clone: One end of the junction does not line up with germline, which may come from a read error. The chain combines TRBV15 with TRBJ1-1; 8 bases map to TRBD1. The CDR3 runs 17 residues. Germline lookup yields CDR1 LNHNV and CDR2 YYDKDF (reference sequence). CDR3 sequence reads: CATSPSIHRGMNTEAFF. CDR3 in DNA: TGTGCCACCAGCCCTTCGATCCACAGGGGGATGAATACTGAAGCTTTCTTT.

In this sample, this clone turned up a few times. The chain's CDR3 is CASSTTGTGSYEQYF. The CDR3 bases are TGTGCCAGCAGTACCACCGGGACAGGTTCCTACGAGCAGTACTTC. The chain combines TRBV28 with TRBJ2-7; 8 bases align to TRBD1. This CDR3 comprises 15 residues. The germline CDR1 and CDR2 sequences are MDHEN and SYDVKM. V shed 5 bases, J shed 1 base, and the junction held 7 bases outside the gene matches.

This clone appeared a single time. The chain employs TRBV12-3 or TRBV12-4 and TRBJ2-2; D is uncertain. The CDR3 length is 12 residues. V lost 7 bases and J lost 11, with 14 bases in between. CDR3 sequence: CASKFEAAELFF. The CDR3 nucleotides read TGTGCCAGCAAGTTTGAGGCGGCCGAGCTGTTTTTT.

The chain is built from TRBV5-1 and TRBJ2-3; a weak D match, TRBD1 (5 bases). Germline values: CDR1 SGHRS, CDR2 YFSETQ. The CDR3 runs to 15 residues. V was trimmed by 0 bases and J by 4 bases, leaving 12 bases between them. CDR3 loop: CASSLVQGFADTQYF. In nucleotides, the CDR3 is TGCGCCAGCAGCTTGGTCCAGGGATTCGCAGATACGCAGTATTTT.

The genes are TRBV28 and TRBJ2-7; the D gene is possibly TRBD2 (6 bases). The CDR3 contains 14 residues. CDR1 is MDHEN, CDR2 SYDVKM, per germline. V gave up 4 bases and J gave up 2 bases, with 12 bases separating them. The DNA of the CDR3 is TGTGCCAGCAGTTCCCCCGGGAGAGCCTACGAGCAGTACGTC. Translation gives CASSSPGRAYEQYV.

The CDR3 is CASSRGQQETQYF. The CDR3 DNA is TGCGCCAGCAGCCGAGGACAGCAAGAGACCCAGTACTTC. The chain uses TRBV5-1 and TRBJ2-5; a possible D gene is TRBD1 (6 bases). This CDR3 spans 13 amino acids. Looked up from germline, CDR1 is SGHRS and CDR2 is YFSETQ. V was clipped by 4 bases and J by 2 bases, with 9 bases between them.

The chain joins TRBV28 to TRBJ1-2; tentatively, D is TRBD1 (5 bases). Trimming removed 7 bases at V and 7 bases at J, with 22 bases between. The V gene's germline CDR1 is MDHEN and CDR2 SYDVKM. CDR3 length: 15 amino acids. CDR3: CASTRGGQGGSGYTF. CDR3 coding DNA: TGTGCCAGCACCCGTGGCGGGCAGGGAGGCTCTGGCTACACCTTC.

The chain carries TRBV11-2 and TRBJ1-4; TRBD1 aligns across 10 bases. The germline V gene has CDR1 SGHAT and CDR2 FQNNGV. This CDR3 has 15 amino acids. V was pared by 5 bases and J by 5 bases, with 5 bases of the junction left unmatched. The CDR3 is CASSPWTGGNEKLFF. CDR3 DNA: TGTGCCAGCAGCCCCTGGACAGGGGGGAATGAAAAACTGTTTTTT.

This chain uses TRBV15 with TRBJ1-6, with D possibly TRBD1 on 6 matching bases. The CDR3 covers 15 residues. V was shortened by 0 bases and J by 8 bases, with 11 bases between the two germline ends. Germline CDR1 reads LNHNV; CDR2 reads YYDKDF (reference sequence). CDR3 sequence: CATSRDPRQDSPLHF. Written as DNA, the CDR3 is TGTGCCACCAGCAGAGACCCGAGACAGGATTCACCCCTCCACTTT. The entire variable domain, with the rest obtained from reference TRBV15 and TRBJ1-6, is as follows: DAMVIQNPRYQVTQFGKPVTLSCSQTLNHNVMYWYQQKSSQAPKLLFHYYDKDFNNEADTPDNFQSRRPNTSFCFLDIRSPGLGDTAMYLCATSRDPRQDSPLHFGNGTRLTVT.

The rearrangement uses TRBV5-1 and TRBJ1-1, with 9 bases aligning to TRBD1. The CDR3 length is 15 residues. Germline V lookup: CDR1 SGHRS, CDR2 YFSETQ. The ends lost 4 bases at V and 7 bases at J; junction bases unmatched: 11. CDR3 region: CASSLGDREVNEAFF. The CDR3 DNA reads as TGCGCCAGCAGCCTGGGGGACAGGGAAGTAAATGAAGCTTTCTTT.

The chain couples TRBV12-3 or TRBV12-4 to TRBJ1-5, with 7 bases that match TRBD1. V shed 7 bases, J shed 3 bases, and the junction held 3 bases outside the gene matches. The CDR3 totals 13 residues. CDR3 in amino acids: CASKGQVNQPQHF. CDR3 nucleotide sequence: TGTGCCAGCAAAGGACAGGTCAATCAGCCCCAGCATTTT.

The chain is built from TRBV11-3 and TRBJ2-1, with D possibly matching TRBD1 (5 bases). CDR1 is SGHNT, CDR2 YENEEA, per germline. The CDR3 has 12 amino acids. Trimming removed 3 bases from V and 5 bases from J, with 5 bases in between. CDR3 DNA: TGTGCCAGCAGCTTGACAGACAATGAGCAGTTCTTC. This translates into CASSLTDNEQFF.

This clone was counted a few times. The chain recombines TRBV15 with TRBJ1-5; no reliable D call. Germline V gene data show CDR1 as LNHNV and CDR2 as YYDKDF (reference sequence). The V and J ends lost 3 bases and 6 bases respectively, with 6 bases between them. This CDR3 has 12 residues. The CDR3 sequence is CATSRSSQPQHF. CDR3 bases: TGTGCCACCAGCAGGTCTAGTCAGCCCCAGCATTTT.

The DNA of the CDR3 is TGTGCCAGCAGCCTTGGAGCGTCCCGGGACGAGCAGTACTTC. Translation: CASSLGASRDEQYF. This rearrangement joins TRBV7-8 to TRBJ2-7; the D is unclear. CDR1 and CDR2 from the germline V gene are SGHVS and FQNEAQ. The CDR3 has 14 amino acids. Trimming stripped 5 bases from V and 5 bases from J, with 16 bases between.

The chain is built from TRBV28 and TRBJ2-7; the D gene is possibly TRBD1 (6 bases). The CDR3 spans 15 residues. CDR1 and CDR2 from the germline V gene are MDHEN and SYDVKM. V lost 5 bases, J lost 1 base, and 15 bases lay in between. The CDR3 region has the DNA TGTGCCAGCAGTACCCCGGGACAACCATCCTACGAGCAGTACTTC. It is translated as CASSTPGQPSYEQYF.

J is TRBJ1-2 and V is TRBV29-1, with 10 bases matching TRBD1. J gave up 7 bases and V 6 bases, and 5 bases lay outside the gene matches. Germline lookup yields CDR1 SQVTM and CDR2 ANQGSEA. The CDR3 runs to 12 residues. In nucleotides, the CDR3 is TGCAGCGTCGACAGGGGGCGCCGTGGCTACACCTTC. Translation gives CSVDRGRRGYTF.

This clone has just a few counts. The gene calls are TRBV28 and TRBJ2-7; no clear D gene. The V end was cut by 8 bases, the J end by 12 bases, with 8 bases between. CDR1 MDHEN and CDR2 SYDVKM come from the germline V gene. This CDR3 contains 8 residues. Here the CDR3 DNA reads TGTGCCAGCGGGCAGTCGTACTTC. Amino acids: CASGQSYF. Full variable domain (outside the CDR3, taken from reference TRBV28 and TRBJ2-7): DVKVTQSSRYLVKRTGEKVFLECVQDMDHENMFWYRQDPGLGLRLIYFSYDVKMKEKGDIPEGYSVSREKKERFSLILESASTNQTSMYLCASGQSYFGPGTRLTVT.

This chain joins TRBV6-6 and TRBJ2-5; TRBD1 aligns across 8 bases. Germline-derived CDR1 and CDR2 are MNHNY and SVGAGI (reference sequence). The V segment lost 8 bases and the J segment 2 bases; nucleotides outside the gene matches: 7. This CDR3 spans 14 amino acids. The CDR3 DNA sequence: TGTGCCAGCGATCAAACAGGGGGGCAAGAGACCCAGTACTTC. Its protein product is CASDQTGGQETQYF.

The rearrangement joins TRBV10-3 to TRBJ2-7; the match to TRBD1 covers 10 bases. The CDR3 contains 16 residues. Germline V CDR1 and CDR2: ENHRY, SYGVKD. After removal of 3 bases from V and 5 bases from J, the junction contained 10 bases not matched to a gene. The CDR3 coding sequence is TGTGCCATCAGTGAAGGACAGGGGGAGGGAAGCAACGAGCAGTACGTC. This encodes CAISEGQGEGSNEQYV.

This chain joins TRBV19 and TRBJ1-2; D is ambiguous. Germline CDR1 LNHDA, CDR2 SQIVND (reference sequence). This CDR3 is 14 amino acids long. Trimming took 7 bases from V and 8 from J, leaving 20 bases between them. CDR3: CASTTDGISRGYTF. The CDR3, as DNA: TGTGCCAGTACCACCGACGGGATTTCTCGAGGCTACACCTTC.

This clone was seen only a few times. This sequence joins TRBV6-5 and TRBJ1-4; D not certain. Germline values: CDR1 MNHEY, CDR2 SVGAGI. V lost 6 bases and J 8 bases, leaving 19 bases between the germline ends. The CDR3 runs to 15 residues. The CDR3 spells CASSKSGWEYEKLFF. CDR3 sequence (DNA): TGTGCCAGCAGCAAATCGGGGTGGGAATACGAAAAACTGTTTTTT.

This sequence joins TRBV15 and TRBJ2-1, with TRBD2 matching over 7 bases. CDR1 is LNHNV and CDR2 is YYDKDF in the germline V gene (reference sequence). The trim removed 0 bases at V and 1 base at J, leaving 3 bases unmatched. The CDR3 length is 16 residues. DNA of the CDR3: TGTGCCACCAGCAGAGATAGCGGGCCTTCCTACAATGAGCAGTTCTTC. Amino acid sequence: CATSRDSGPSYNEQFF.